Listed below are T cell receptor beta chains from one sample, sequenced in a study of T cell repertoires in ileal Crohn's disease. Only in-frame clones appear in the TCRdb table, and some are missing; sequencing was by immunoSEQ multiplex PCR. The repertoire holds approximately 10,000 clones, with approximately 77% as singletons. Sequencing was done on a sample of ileal tissue. The receptors here all came from an adult with Crohn's disease. Each CDR3 is given with its conserved first and last residue. A D gene is named only where the DNA matches it firmly. Expanded clones get a size class; other rows say once, few or many, or leave the size out.

cdr3_nt	cdr3_aa	j_call	d_call	clone_size	v_call
TGTGCCAGCAGCCAGCCGACAAATACCTACGAGCAGTACTTC	CASSQPTNTYEQYF	TRBJ2-7	NA	NA	TRBV5-6
TGTGCCAGCAGCTTAACAGGGGGGGAAACTGAAGCTTTCTTT	CASSLTGGETEAFF	TRBJ1-1	TRBD1	few	TRBV7-9
TGTGCCAGCAGCCCCTCGACAGGGGGGTACGAGCAGTACTTC	CASSPSTGGYEQYF	TRBJ2-7	TRBD1	NA	TRBV11-2
TGTGCCAGCAGCAAAGGACAGGGAAGAAAATACGAGCAGTACTTC	CASSKGQGRKYEQYF	TRBJ2-7	NA	NA	TRBV21-1
TGTGCCAGCAGTTTTCCGGGGTCGGGTGAGCAGTTCTTC	CASSFPGSGEQFF	TRBJ2-1	NA	NA	TRBV6-5
TGCAGTGCTATAACTATAAACGAGCAGTACTTC	CSAITINEQYF	TRBJ2-7	NA	NA	TRBV20-1
TGCAGCGTTAAGACGGCGGGGAGCACAGATACGCAGTATTTT	CSVKTAGSTDTQYF	TRBJ2-3	NA	NA	TRBV29-1
TGTGCCACCAAGCGGGGGTACGAGCAGTACTTC	CATKRGYEQYF	TRBJ2-7	TRBD2	NA	TRBV27
TGTGCCAGCAGGTCACTAGCGGGAGTGTCAGATACGCAGTATTTT	CASRSLAGVSDTQYF	TRBJ2-3	TRBD2	NA	TRBV6-1
TGTGCCAGCAGTTTGAACAGGGTGGTAGGTGAGCAGTTCTTC	CASSLNRVVGEQFF	TRBJ2-1	NA	NA	TRBV27
TGTGCCACCAGCAGTGCGGGACTAGCGTACAATGAGCAGTTCTTC	CATSSAGLAYNEQFF	TRBJ2-1	TRBD2	NA	TRBV15
TGTGCCAGCAGCTCCCCCCGTCACGAGCAGTACTTC	CASSSPRHEQYF	TRBJ2-7	NA	few	TRBV7-4
TGCAGCGTTGTCGTGTACACTGAAGCTTTCTTT	CSVVVYTEAFF	TRBJ1-1	NA	NA	TRBV29-1
TGCGCCAGCAGCCTGGGGGCAGGGAACTACGAGCAGTACTTC	CASSLGAGNYEQYF	TRBJ2-7	NA	NA	TRBV4-3
TGTGCCAGCAGCTTAGAAGGCCGGGGACAGGAGTCTTTC	CASSLEGRGQESF	TRBJ2-7	TRBD1	few	TRBV7-9
TGTGCCAGCAGGATCAGGGGGCCCGGTACCTACGAGCAGTACTTC	CASRIRGPGTYEQYF	TRBJ2-7	TRBD1	once	TRBV13
TGTGCCAGCTCACCCGACCACAGGGGTGGCTATGGCTACACCTTC	CASSPDHRGGYGYTF	TRBJ1-2	TRBD1	NA	TRBV18
TGTGCCAGTAGTGCCTTAGGAGGCACTGAAGCTTTCTTT	CASSALGGTEAFF	TRBJ1-1	NA	NA	TRBV19
TGTGCCAGCAGCTCCCCACAGGGGGTAGGTGGCTACACCTTC	CASSSPQGVGGYTF	TRBJ1-2	TRBD1	NA	TRBV7-9
TGCGCCAGCAGCTTCCTCTCTGGGCAGGGAATCTACGAGCAGTACTTC	CASSFLSGQGIYEQYF	TRBJ2-7	NA	NA	TRBV5-1
TGTGCCAGCAGCAAACTAGCGGGAGGATTAGATACGCAGTATTTT	CASSKLAGGLDTQYF	TRBJ2-3	TRBD2	NA	TRBV7-9
TGTGCCAGCAGCCCCCGGACTAGCCGGAGCGGGGAGCTGTTTTTT	CASSPRTSRSGELFF	TRBJ2-2	TRBD2	NA	TRBV7-8
TGTGCCAGCAGCTCTGGACCGGGACTGCGCTTGGGGGGCTACACCTTC	CASSSGPGLRLGGYTF	TRBJ1-2	NA	NA	TRBV7-9
TGCAGCGCGAGCCGGGACAGCGGCACCGGGGAGCTGTTTTTT	CSASRDSGTGELFF	TRBJ2-2	TRBD1	NA	TRBV29-1
TGTGCCAGCAGCTCTCCTAGCGGGAGGGCCGGTGAGACCCAGTACTTC	CASSSPSGRAGETQYF	TRBJ2-5	TRBD2	NA	TRBV7-6
TGTGCCAGCAGTTCACCATCCCGGGGTGGCTATGGCTACACCTTC	CASSSPSRGGYGYTF	TRBJ1-2	NA	NA	TRBV28
TGTGCCAGCAGCCTCGGGACAGGGGCCCACGAGCAGTACTTC	CASSLGTGAHEQYF	TRBJ2-7	TRBD1	NA	TRBV7-9
TGCAGCGTCTTGACTCATTCCTACGAGCAGTACTTC	CSVLTHSYEQYF	TRBJ2-7	NA	few	TRBV29-1
TGTGCCAGTAGCAGAGAGGGACAGAGCACAGATACGCAGTATTTT	CASSREGQSTDTQYF	TRBJ2-3	TRBD1	NA	TRBV19
TGTGCCAGCAGTTTATCCACGAACGGACAGACCCCGCAGTATTTT	CASSLSTNGQTPQYF	TRBJ2-3	NA	few	TRBV27
TGTGCCACCAGCAGAGATAATGCGGGAGCGAGCGAGCAGTACTTC	CATSRDNAGASEQYF	TRBJ2-7	TRBD2	NA	TRBV15
TGTGCCAGCACCGGTCTAGCGGGAGGGCCGAGGGGTGAGCAGTTCTTC	CASTGLAGGPRGEQFF	TRBJ2-1	TRBD2	NA	TRBV2
TGTGCCAGCAGCCAAGAAGGGCTAGGGGCGACCGGGGAGCTGTTTTTT	CASSQEGLGATGELFF	TRBJ2-2	NA	NA	TRBV4-2
TGTGCCAGCTCACCGGCGAGGGACAGGGGACCCGAGCAGTACTTC	CASSPARDRGPEQYF	TRBJ2-7	TRBD1	NA	TRBV18
TGCGCCAGCTCCCCCGGGGGGGGCCTGGGCACTGAAGCTTTCTTT	CASSPGGGLGTEAFF	TRBJ1-1	NA	NA	TRBV5-1
TGTGCCAGCAGCCCATCTAGCGCCAGCACCGGGGAGCTGTTTTTT	CASSPSSASTGELFF	TRBJ2-2	NA	few	TRBV5-4
TGTGCCAGCAGTGAATACCAGGGTGGCACTGAAGCTTTCTTT	CASSEYQGGTEAFF	TRBJ1-1	NA	NA	TRBV25-1
TGCGCCAGCAGCCAATCTTCAGCGGAGAATGAGCAGTTCTTC	CASSQSSAENEQFF	TRBJ2-1	NA	few	TRBV4-3
TGTGCCAGCAGTGAATTTGGGACTAGCCTGAATTTT	CASSEFGTSLNF	TRBJ2-3	TRBD2	NA	TRBV6-1
TGTGCCAGCAGGGGGACTAGCGGGAGCCCTGGGCACTTC	CASRGTSGSPGHF	TRBJ2-7	TRBD2	NA	TRBV28
TGTGCCTGGAGTGAAGGGACAGGGGCGGAAGAGACCCAGTACTTC	CAWSEGTGAEETQYF	TRBJ2-5	TRBD1	NA	TRBV30
TGTGCCATCAGTGAGTTAGCGGGAGGGCCCTACGAGCAGTACTTC	CAISELAGGPYEQYF	TRBJ2-7	TRBD2	NA	TRBV10-3
TGTGCCAGCAGCTTGGGGCCGACAGGGATGGGGGAGACCCAGTACTTC	CASSLGPTGMGETQYF	TRBJ2-5	TRBD1	NA	TRBV11-3
TGCAGTGCTAGCGGGAACTATGGCTACACCTTC	CSASGNYGYTF	TRBJ1-2	NA	once	TRBV20-1
TGTGCCAGCAGTGGGACAACTAACTATGGCTACACCTTC	CASSGTTNYGYTF	TRBJ1-2	NA	few	TRBV28
TGTGCCAGCAGTTCCCGGAACAGGGAGAACACCGGGGAGCTGTTTTTT	CASSSRNRENTGELFF	TRBJ2-2	NA	medium-sized	TRBV6-6
TGTGCCAGCAGCCAAAAAGCTGGTCAGCCCCAGCATTTT	CASSQKAGQPQHF	TRBJ1-5	NA	NA	TRBV4-2
TGTGCCAGCAGTTCGAGCGGGAGGGCCGAAGAGACCCAGTACTTC	CASSSSGRAEETQYF	TRBJ2-5	TRBD2	NA	TRBV28
TGTGCCAGCAGTTCTCCTTCTAGCGGGAACAATGAGCAGTTCTTC	CASSSPSSGNNEQFF	TRBJ2-1	TRBD2	few	TRBV6-5
TGTGCCAGCAGTGAAGGAAGGGGCAGGATCAATCAGCCCCAGCATTTT	CASSEGRGRINQPQHF	TRBJ1-5	NA	NA	TRBV6-1
TGTGCCAGCAGTGGGCTAGCGGGGGCCTACAATGAGCAGTTCTTC	CASSGLAGAYNEQFF	TRBJ2-1	TRBD2	NA	TRBV2
TGTGCCACCAGCAGATCCGGGACTAGCTACGAGCAGTACTTC	CATSRSGTSYEQYF	TRBJ2-7	TRBD2	NA	TRBV15
TGTGCCTGGAGTGCCGGGACATTAAACTATGGCTACACCTTC	CAWSAGTLNYGYTF	TRBJ1-2	NA	NA	TRBV30
TGTGCCAGCTCAAAGGGACAGGGTATCAACGAGCAGTACTTC	CASSKGQGINEQYF	TRBJ2-7	TRBD1	NA	TRBV18
TGCGCCAGTTCACAGGCCCCGGGGAACACTGAAGCTTTCTTT	CASSQAPGNTEAFF	TRBJ1-1	NA	NA	TRBV5-1
TGCGCCAGCACCCTGGGTAGCGGGATGGGCGAGCAGTACTTC	CASTLGSGMGEQYF	TRBJ2-7	TRBD2	few	TRBV5-1
TGTGCCAGCAGCGTAGATCTAGCGGGCATTCAGTACTTC	CASSVDLAGIQYF	TRBJ2-4	TRBD2	NA	TRBV9
TGTGCCAGCAGTTACTCGTTATCCGGGGAGCTGTTTTTT	CASSYSLSGELFF	TRBJ2-2	NA	NA	TRBV6-5
TGTGCCAGCAGTGAAGGGACAGGGGGCACCTACGAGCAGTACTTC	CASSEGTGGTYEQYF	TRBJ2-7	TRBD1	NA	TRBV6-1